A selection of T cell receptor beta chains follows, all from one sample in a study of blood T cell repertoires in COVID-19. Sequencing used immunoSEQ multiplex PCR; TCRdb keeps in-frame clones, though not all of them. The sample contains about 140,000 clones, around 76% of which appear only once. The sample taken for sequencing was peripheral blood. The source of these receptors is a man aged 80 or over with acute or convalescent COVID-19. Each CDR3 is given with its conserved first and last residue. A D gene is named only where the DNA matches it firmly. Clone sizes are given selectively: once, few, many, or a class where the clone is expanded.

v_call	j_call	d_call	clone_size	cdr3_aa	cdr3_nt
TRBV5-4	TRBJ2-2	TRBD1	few	CASSTDRGLGELFF	TGTGCCAGCAGCACGGACAGGGGGCTAGGGGAGCTGTTTTTT
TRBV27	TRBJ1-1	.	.	CASSLSMDIMNTEAFF	TGTGCCAGCAGTTTATCTATGGACATCATGAACACTGAAGCTTTCTTT
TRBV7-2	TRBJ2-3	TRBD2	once	CASSWVAGGGDTQYF	TGTGCCAGCAGCTGGGTAGCGGGGGGAGGAGATACGCAGTATTTT
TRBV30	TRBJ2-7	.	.	CAWSPQEVHEQYF	TGTGCCTGGAGTCCCCAAGAGGTCCACGAGCAGTACTTC
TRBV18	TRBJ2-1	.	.	CASSPPSGLKGEQFF	TGTGCCAGCTCACCACCGAGCGGGCTGAAAGGAGAGCAGTTCTTC
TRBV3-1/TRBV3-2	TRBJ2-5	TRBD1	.	CASSQGGTDYQETQYF	TGTGCCAGCAGCCAAGGGGGGACAGATTACCAAGAGACCCAGTACTTC
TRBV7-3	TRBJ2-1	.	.	CASSPGLAYNEQFF	TGTGCCAGCAGCCCGGGACTGGCATACAATGAGCAGTTCTTC
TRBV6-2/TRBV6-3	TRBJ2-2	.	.	CASSPLRGGTGELFF	TGTGCCAGCAGTCCACTGAGAGGCGGCACCGGGGAGCTGTTTTTT
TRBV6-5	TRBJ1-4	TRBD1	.	CASERDRGEKLFF	TGTGCCAGCGAGCGGGACAGGGGTGAAAAACTGTTTTTT
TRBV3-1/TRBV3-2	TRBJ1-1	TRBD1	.	CASSHGQGLWGVNTEAFF	TGTGCCAGCAGCCATGGACAGGGGTTATGGGGCGTGAACACTGAAGCTTTCTTT
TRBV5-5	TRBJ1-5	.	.	CASSLAAGQPQHF	TGTGCCAGCAGCTTGGCCGCGGGTCAGCCCCAGCATTTT
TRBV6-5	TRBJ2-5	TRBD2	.	CASSYSTSGGLETQYF	TGTGCCAGCAGTTACTCGACTAGCGGGGGGTTAGAGACCCAGTACTTC
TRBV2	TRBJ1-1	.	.	CASSEEREEAFF	TGTGCCAGCAGTGAAGAGAGGGAAGAAGCTTTCTTT
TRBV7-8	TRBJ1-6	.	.	CASSMNRNNSPLHF	TGTGCCAGCAGCATGAACAGGAATAATTCACCCCTCCACTTT
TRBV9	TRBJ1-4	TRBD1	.	CASSLWTGKGEKLFF	TGTGCCAGCAGCTTATGGACAGGGAAAGGGGAAAAACTGTTTTTT
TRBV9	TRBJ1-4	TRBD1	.	CASSASGQANEKLFF	TGTGCCAGCAGCGCCTCGGGACAGGCAAATGAAAAACTGTTTTTT
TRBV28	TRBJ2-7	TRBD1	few	CASSQTGGRDEQYF	TGTGCCAGCAGCCAGACAGGGGGCAGGGACGAGCAGTACTTC
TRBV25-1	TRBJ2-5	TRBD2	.	CASSEVRGDQETQYF	TGTGCCAGCAGTGAAGTGCGGGGGGACCAAGAGACCCAGTACTTC
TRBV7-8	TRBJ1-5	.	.	CASSHREALGKQPQHF	TGTGCCAGCAGCCACCGGGAGGCATTAGGTAAACAGCCCCAGCATTTT
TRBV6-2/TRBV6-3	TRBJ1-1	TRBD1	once	CASSYPTGRWTEAFF	TGTGCCAGCAGTTACCCGACAGGGCGATGGACTGAAGCTTTCTTT
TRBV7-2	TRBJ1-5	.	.	CASSVGAGVNQPQHF	TGTGCCAGCAGCGTGGGTGCAGGGGTCAATCAGCCCCAGCATTTT
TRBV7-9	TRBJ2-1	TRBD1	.	CASSLTTGDNEQFF	TGTGCCAGCAGCTTAACGACAGGGGACAATGAGCAGTTCTTC
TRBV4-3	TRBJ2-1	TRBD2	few	CASSQDRFRGGSYNEQFF	TGCGCCAGCAGCCAAGATAGGTTCCGGGGGGGTTCCTACAATGAGCAGTTCTTC
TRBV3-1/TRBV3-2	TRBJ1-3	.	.	CASSQDPARTIYF	TGTGCCAGCAGCCAAGATCCCGCGAGGACCATATATTTT
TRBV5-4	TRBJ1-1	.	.	CASSLGMNTEAFF	TGTGCCAGCAGCTTGGGTATGAACACTGAAGCTTTCTTT
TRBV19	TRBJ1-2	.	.	CASSPSTGSNYGYTF	TGTGCCAGTAGTCCCTCTACAGGGTCCAACTATGGCTACACCTTC
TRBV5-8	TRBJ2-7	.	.	CASSLYRRSYEQYF	TGTGCCAGCAGCTTGTACAGACGCTCCTACGAGCAGTACTTC
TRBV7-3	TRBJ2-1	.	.	CASSPGGTSQFF	TGTGCCAGCAGCCCAGGGGGGACTTCGCAGTTCTTC
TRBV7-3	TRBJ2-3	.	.	CASSSLTGTDTQYF	TGTGCCAGCAGCTCCTTAACAGGGACAGATACGCAGTATTTT
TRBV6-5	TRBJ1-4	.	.	CASSLTATNEKLFF	TGTGCCAGCAGTCTGACAGCAACTAATGAAAAACTGTTTTTT
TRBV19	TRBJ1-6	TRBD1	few	CASRYRGQGWSPLHF	TGTGCCAGTAGATATCGGGGACAGGGTTGGTCACCCCTCCACTTT
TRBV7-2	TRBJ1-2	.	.	CASSTNWGQLGARSGYTF	TGTGCCAGCAGCACCAACTGGGGCCAGTTAGGGGCGAGGAGTGGCTACACCTTC
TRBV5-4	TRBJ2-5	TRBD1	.	CASRSTQGPGGETQYF	TGTGCCAGCAGATCGACCCAGGGGCCAGGGGGTGAGACCCAGTACTTC
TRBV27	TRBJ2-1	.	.	CASMGRLGYNEQFF	TGTGCCAGCATGGGGCGGTTGGGATACAATGAGCAGTTCTTC
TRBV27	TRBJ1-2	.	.	CASSLYAEANYGYTF	TGTGCCAGCAGTTTATACGCAGAAGCTAACTATGGCTACACCTTC
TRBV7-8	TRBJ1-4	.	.	CASSFLDSLDEKLFF	TGTGCCAGCAGCTTCCTTGACAGTCTGGATGAAAAACTGTTTTTT
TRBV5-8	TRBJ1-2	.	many	CASSLGTAYGYTF	TGTGCCAGCAGCTTGGGGACAGCCTATGGCTACACCTTC
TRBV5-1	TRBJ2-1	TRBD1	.	CASSLGTGTYNEQFF	TGCGCCAGCAGCTTGGGGACAGGGACTTACAATGAGCAGTTCTTC
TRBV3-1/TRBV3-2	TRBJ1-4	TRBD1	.	CASSHRTGGDEKLFF	TGTGCCAGCAGCCACCGAACAGGGGGTGATGAAAAACTGTTTTTT
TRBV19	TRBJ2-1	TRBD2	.	CASSQGLAGGPHEQFF	TGTGCCAGTAGCCAAGGACTAGCGGGGGGGCCGCATGAGCAGTTCTTC
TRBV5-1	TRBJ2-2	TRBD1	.	CASRPGTGGAGELFF	TGCGCCAGCAGGCCCGGGACAGGGGGGGCCGGGGAGCTGTTTTTT
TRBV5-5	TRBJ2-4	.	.	CASTPDLSEAKNIQYF	TGTGCCAGCACCCCAGACTTATCTGAGGCCAAAAACATTCAGTACTTC
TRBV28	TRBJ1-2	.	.	CASSLWAPADINYGYTF	TGTGCCAGCAGTTTATGGGCGCCAGCAGACATTAACTATGGCTACACCTTC
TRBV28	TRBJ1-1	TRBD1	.	CASSLWGTTPPGQGNRGTEAFF	TGTGCCAGCAGTTTATGGGGCACCACCCCGCCGGGACAGGGGAATAGAGGCACTGAAGCTTTCTTT
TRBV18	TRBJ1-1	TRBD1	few	CASSLTGQKTEAFF	TGTGCCAGCTCTCTAACGGGACAGAAAACTGAAGCTTTCTTT
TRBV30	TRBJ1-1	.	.	CAWKVTEYNTEAFF	TGTGCCTGGAAAGTGACAGAATATAACACTGAAGCTTTCTTT
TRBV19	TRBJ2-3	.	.	CASSIGPADTQYF	TGTGCCAGTAGTATAGGGCCCGCAGATACGCAGTATTTT
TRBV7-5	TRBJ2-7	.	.	CARSLPAGTGYEQYF	TGTGCCAGAAGCTTACCAGCCGGGACAGGCTACGAGCAGTACTTC
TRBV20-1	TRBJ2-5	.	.	CSAAKETQYF	TGCAGTGCTGCTAAAGAGACCCAGTACTTC
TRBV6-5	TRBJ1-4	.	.	CASSPGGLREKLFF	TGTGCCAGCAGTCCAGGAGGCTTACGTGAAAAACTGTTTTTT
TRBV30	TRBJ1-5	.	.	CAWSLGRYQPQHF	TGTGCCTGGAGTTTGGGCAGATATCAGCCCCAGCATTTT
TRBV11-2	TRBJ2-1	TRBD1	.	CASSSRQGSSNEQFF	TGTGCCAGCAGCTCCCGACAGGGGAGTTCCAATGAGCAGTTCTTC
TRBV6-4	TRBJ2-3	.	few	CASSDFLTDTQYF	TGTGCCAGCAGTGACTTTTTAACAGATACGCAGTATTTT
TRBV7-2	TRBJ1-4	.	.	CASSLLGGPDEKLFF	TGTGCCAGCAGCTTATTGGGGGGGCCAGATGAAAAACTGTTTTTT
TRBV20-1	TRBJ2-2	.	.	CSARGARELFF	TGCAGTGCTAGGGGAGCCCGGGAGCTGTTTTTT